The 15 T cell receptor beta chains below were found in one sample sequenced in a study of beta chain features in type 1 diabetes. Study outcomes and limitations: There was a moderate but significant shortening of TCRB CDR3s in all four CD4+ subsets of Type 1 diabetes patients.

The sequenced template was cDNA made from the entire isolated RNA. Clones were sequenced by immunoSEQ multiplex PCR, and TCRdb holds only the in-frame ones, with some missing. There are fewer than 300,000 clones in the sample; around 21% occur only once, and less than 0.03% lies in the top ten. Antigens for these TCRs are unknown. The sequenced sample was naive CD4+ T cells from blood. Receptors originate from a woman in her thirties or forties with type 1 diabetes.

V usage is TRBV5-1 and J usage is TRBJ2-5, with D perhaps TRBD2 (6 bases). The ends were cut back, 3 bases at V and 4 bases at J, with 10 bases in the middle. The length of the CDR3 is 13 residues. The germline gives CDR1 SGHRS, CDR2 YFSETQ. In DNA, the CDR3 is TGCGCCAGCAGCTGGGGGGACGGAGAGACCCAGTACTTC. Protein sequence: CASSWGDGETQYF.

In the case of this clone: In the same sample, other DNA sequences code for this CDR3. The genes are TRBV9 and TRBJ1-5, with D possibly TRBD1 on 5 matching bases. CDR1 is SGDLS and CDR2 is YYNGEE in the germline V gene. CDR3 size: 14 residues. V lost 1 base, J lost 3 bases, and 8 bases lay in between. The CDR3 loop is CASSVSGSNQPQHF. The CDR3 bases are TGTGCCAGCAGCGTATCAGGGTCCAATCAGCCCCAGCATTTT. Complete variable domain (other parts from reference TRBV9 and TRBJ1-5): DSGVTQTPKHLITATGQRVTLRCSPRSGDLSVYWYQQSLDQGLQFLIQYYNGEERAKGNILERFSAQQFPDLHSELNLSSLELGDSALYFCASSVSGSNQPQHFGDGTRLSIL.

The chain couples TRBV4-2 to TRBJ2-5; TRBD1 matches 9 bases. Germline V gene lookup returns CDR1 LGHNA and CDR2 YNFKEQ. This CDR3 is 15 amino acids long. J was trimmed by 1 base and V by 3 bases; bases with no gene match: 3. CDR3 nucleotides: TGTGCCAGCAGCCAGGGGACAGGGCCCCAAGAGACCCAGTACTTC. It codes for CASSQGTGPQETQYF.

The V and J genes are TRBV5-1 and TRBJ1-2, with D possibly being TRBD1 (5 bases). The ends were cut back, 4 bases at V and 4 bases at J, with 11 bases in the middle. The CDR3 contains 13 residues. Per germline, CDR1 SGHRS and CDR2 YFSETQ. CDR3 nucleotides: TGCGCCAGCAGCCAGGGATTCGGCTATGGCTACACCTTC. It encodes CASSQGFGYGYTF.

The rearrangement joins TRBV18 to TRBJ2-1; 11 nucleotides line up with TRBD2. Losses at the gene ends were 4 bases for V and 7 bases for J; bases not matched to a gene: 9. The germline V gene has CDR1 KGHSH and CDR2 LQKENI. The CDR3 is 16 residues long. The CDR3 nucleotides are TGTGCCAGCTCACTGATAGCGGGAGGGCCTAATAATGAGCAGTTCTTC. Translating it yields CASSLIAGGPNNEQFF.

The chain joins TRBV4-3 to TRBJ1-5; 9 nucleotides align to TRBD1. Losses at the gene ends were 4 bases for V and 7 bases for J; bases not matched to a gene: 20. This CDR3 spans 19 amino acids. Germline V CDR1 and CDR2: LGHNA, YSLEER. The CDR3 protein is CASSRTPSTGTGSTQPQHF. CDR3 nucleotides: TGCGCCAGCAGCCGTACCCCGTCAACCGGGACAGGGAGTACGCAGCCCCAGCATTTT.

CDR3 loop: CASSLVGQSNSPLHF. CDR3 sequence (DNA): TGTGCCAGCAGCTTAGTGGGACAGTCTAATTCACCCCTCCACTTT. The chain has TRBV11-2 and TRBJ1-6, with 7 nucleotides matching TRBD1. This CDR3 region has 15 residues. Looked up from germline, CDR1 is SGHAT and CDR2 is FQNNGV. V lost 1 base, J lost 6 bases, and 3 bases stayed unmatched. Complete variable domain (other parts from reference TRBV11-2 and TRBJ1-6): EAGVAQSPRYKIIEKRQSVAFWCNPISGHATLYWYQQILGQGPKLLIQFQNNGVVDDSQLPKDRFSAERLKGVDSTLKIQPAKLEDSAVYLCASSLVGQSNSPLHFGNGTRLTVT.

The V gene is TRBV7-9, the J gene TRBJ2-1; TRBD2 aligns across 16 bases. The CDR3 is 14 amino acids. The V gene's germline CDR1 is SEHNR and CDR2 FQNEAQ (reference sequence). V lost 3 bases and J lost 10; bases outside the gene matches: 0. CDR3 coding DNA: TGTGCCAGCAGCTTGGGACTAGCGGGAGGGGAGCAGTTCTTC. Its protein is CASSLGLAGGEQFF. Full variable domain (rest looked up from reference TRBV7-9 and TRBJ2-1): DTGVSQNPRHKITKRGQNVTFRCDPISEHNRLYWYRQTLGQGPEFLTYFQNEAQLEKSRLLSDRFSAERPKGSFSTLEIQRTEQGDSAMYLCASSLGLAGGEQFFGPGTRLTVL.

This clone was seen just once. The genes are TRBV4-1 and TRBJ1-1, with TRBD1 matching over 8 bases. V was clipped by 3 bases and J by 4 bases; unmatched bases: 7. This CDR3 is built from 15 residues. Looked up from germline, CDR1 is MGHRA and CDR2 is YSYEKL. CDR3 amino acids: CASSHKQGERTEAFF. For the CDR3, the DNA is TGCGCCAGCAGCCACAAACAGGGGGAGCGCACTGAAGCTTTCTTT.

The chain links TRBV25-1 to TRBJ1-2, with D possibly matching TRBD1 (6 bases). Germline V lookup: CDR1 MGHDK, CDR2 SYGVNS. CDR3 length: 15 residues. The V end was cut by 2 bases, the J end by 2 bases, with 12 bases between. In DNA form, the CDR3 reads TGTGCCAGCAGTGAAACACAGGGAGTGAACTATGGCTACACCTTC. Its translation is CASSETQGVNYGYTF.

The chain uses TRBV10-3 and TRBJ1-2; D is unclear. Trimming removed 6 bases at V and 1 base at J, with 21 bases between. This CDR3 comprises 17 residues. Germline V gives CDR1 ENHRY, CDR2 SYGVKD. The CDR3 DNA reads TGTGCCATCAGCCCCGATCCCCGTGGGCTTTTTAACTATGGCTACACCTTC. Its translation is CAISPDPRGLFNYGYTF.

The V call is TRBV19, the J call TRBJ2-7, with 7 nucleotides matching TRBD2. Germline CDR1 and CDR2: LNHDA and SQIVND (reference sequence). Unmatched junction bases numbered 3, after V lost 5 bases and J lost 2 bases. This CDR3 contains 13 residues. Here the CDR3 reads CASSPAGAYEQYF. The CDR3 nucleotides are TGTGCCAGTAGTCCCGCGGGGGCCTACGAGCAGTACTTC.

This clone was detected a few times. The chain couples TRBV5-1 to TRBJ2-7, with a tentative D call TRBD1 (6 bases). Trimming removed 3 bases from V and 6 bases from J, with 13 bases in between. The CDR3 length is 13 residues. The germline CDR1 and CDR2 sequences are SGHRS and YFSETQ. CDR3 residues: CASSYHRDGEQYF. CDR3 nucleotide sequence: TGCGCCAGCAGCTACCACAGGGACGGCGAGCAGTACTTC.

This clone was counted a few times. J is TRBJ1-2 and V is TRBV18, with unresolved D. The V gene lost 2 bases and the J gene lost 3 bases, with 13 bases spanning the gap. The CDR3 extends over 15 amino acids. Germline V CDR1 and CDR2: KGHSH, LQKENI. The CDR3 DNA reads TGTGCCAGCTCACCAGTCGAGGGAATGGACTATGGCTACACCTTC. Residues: CASSPVEGMDYGYTF.

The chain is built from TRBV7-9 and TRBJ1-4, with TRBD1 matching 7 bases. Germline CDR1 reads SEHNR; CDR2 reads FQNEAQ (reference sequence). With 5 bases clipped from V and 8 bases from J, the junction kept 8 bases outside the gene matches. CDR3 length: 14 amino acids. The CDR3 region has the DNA TGTGCCAGCAGCCCGAGGACAGGTGACGAAAAACTGTTTTTT. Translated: CASSPRTGDEKLFF.